These T cell receptor beta chains were read from a single sample in a study of T-cell memory formation after mild COVID-19. TCRdb used MiXCR to reprocess the 5' RACE reads, holding one entry per CDR3 protein. The data contain a few hundred thousand distinct CDR3 sequences, 13% to 15% of them singletons. Input material: PBMCs or a T cell subset sorted from them (not recorded which). The receptors originated from a man between 18 and 35 years old who had mild COVID-19 (a few samples of this study predate the infection). Cell type and time point are not known. The CDR3 runs from the conserved cysteine through the conserved F or W. A D gene is named only where the DNA matches it firmly. The size of a clone is reported for some rows only, either as once, few or many, or as a class for expanded clones.

abundance,j_gene,d_gene,v_gene,CDR3aa,CDR3nt
many,TRBJ1-2,NA,TRBV4-3,CASSLHYLEERPYGYTF,TGCGCCAGCAGCCTCCACTACCTCGAGGAGAGACCCTATGGCTACACCTTC
many,TRBJ2-1,TRBD2,TRBV15,CATSGNSGGSYNEQFF,TGTGCCACCAGCGGTAATAGCGGGGGGTCCTACAATGAGCAGTTCTTC
NA,TRBJ2-1,NA,TRBV21-1,CASSKQGSAGNEQFF,TGTGCCAGCAGTAAACAGGGCTCGGCCGGCAATGAGCAGTTCTTC
NA,TRBJ2-7,TRBD1,TRBV6-2/TRBV6-3,CASSVPQGELSYEQYF,TGTGCCAGCAGCGTACCTCAGGGGGAACTGTCCTACGAGCAGTACTTC
many,TRBJ2-1,TRBD1,TRBV28,CASSGPGQGYNEQFF,TGTGCCAGCAGTGGACCGGGACAGGGTTACAATGAGCAGTTCTTC
NA,TRBJ2-2,TRBD2,TRBV4-1,CASSLAWGGGPSGTGELFF,TGCGCCAGCAGCCTCGCTTGGGGCGGGGGTCCCTCTGGAACCGGGGAGCTGTTTTTT
few,TRBJ2-7,NA,TRBV4-1,CASSLRAGGLGGQYF,TGCGCCAGCAGCCTTCGGGCTGGCGGACTCGGCGGGCAGTACTTC
few,TRBJ2-1,NA,TRBV29-1,CSVEAGGGRDEQFF,TGCAGCGTTGAAGCTGGTGGCGGGCGGGATGAGCAGTTCTTC
many,TRBJ1-6,NA,TRBV6-5,CASSSTGPNSPLHF,TGTGCCAGCAGTTCTACGGGACCAAATTCACCCCTCCACTTT
few,TRBJ2-5,TRBD1,TRBV20-1,CSAFPGTGKETQYF,TGCAGTGCTTTCCCCGGGACAGGGAAAGAGACCCAGTACTTC
few,TRBJ2-5,NA,TRBV20-1,CSAFHRAEETQYF,TGCAGTGCTTTCCACAGGGCTGAAGAGACCCAGTACTTC
NA,TRBJ2-1,TRBD2,TRBV10-3,CAIKTSGGAVNYNEQFF,TGTGCCATCAAAACTAGCGGGGGGGCTGTGAATTACAATGAGCAGTTCTTC
many,TRBJ2-5,NA,TRBV12-3/TRBV12-4,CVSRKTDQETQYF,TGTGTCAGCAGGAAGACAGACCAAGAGACCCAGTACTTC
NA,TRBJ2-5,NA,TRBV6-5,CASSYSPPMETQYF,TGTGCCAGCAGTTACTCCCCCCCGATGGAGACCCAGTACTTC
few,TRBJ2-1,NA,TRBV5-1,CASSLWDPSLVNEQFF,TGCGCCAGCAGCTTATGGGACCCGTCCCTTGTCAATGAGCAGTTCTTC
few,TRBJ2-3,TRBD2,TRBV28,CASSLPPGLPTDTQYF,TGTGCCAGCAGTTTACCCCCGGGACTACCCACAGATACGCAGTATTTT
many,TRBJ2-5,NA,TRBV4-1,CASSPLPGKETQYF,TGCGCCAGCAGCCCCCTCCCGGGGAAAGAGACCCAGTACTTC
NA,TRBJ2-5,TRBD2,TRBV15,CATRVGGEGETQYF,TGTGCCACCCGTGTGGGGGGGGAAGGAGAGACCCAGTACTTC
few,TRBJ1-2,NA,TRBV29-1,CSVGGRGGYTF,TGCAGCGTTGGGGGCAGGGGAGGCTACACCTTC
NA,TRBJ2-7,NA,TRBV9,CASSSSGSYEQYF,TGTGCCAGCAGTTCAAGCGGATCCTACGAGCAGTACTTC
many,TRBJ1-2,TRBD1,TRBV4-1,CASSFGQGNYGYTF,TGCGCCAGCAGTTTTGGACAGGGCAACTATGGCTACACCTTC
few,TRBJ1-5,NA,TRBV12-3/TRBV12-4,CASSLIPEPQHF,TGTGCCAGCAGTTTAATCCCAGAGCCCCAGCATTTT
NA,TRBJ1-1,TRBD1,TRBV5-1,CASSLRPSSQGDTEAFF,TGCGCCAGCAGCTTGCGCCCGTCCTCTCAGGGGGACACTGAAGCTTTCTTT
few,TRBJ2-3,TRBD1,TRBV6-2/TRBV6-3,CASSDRGRDTQYF,TGTGCCAGCAGCGACAGGGGCAGGGATACGCAGTATTTT
NA,TRBJ1-1,NA,TRBV9,CASSVVASNTEAFF,TGTGCCAGCAGCGTAGTGGCCTCGAACACTGAAGCTTTCTTT
NA,TRBJ2-1,TRBD1,TRBV7-3,CASSLRGQGTHNEQFF,TGTGCCAGCAGCTTAAGGGGACAGGGGACTCACAATGAGCAGTTCTTC
few,TRBJ2-1,TRBD1,TRBV20-1,CSARGTGGPYNEQFF,TGCAGTGCTAGGGGGACAGGGGGCCCCTACAATGAGCAGTTCTTC
few,TRBJ1-6,NA,TRBV7-2,CASSLTGFTTLHF,TGTGCCAGCAGCCTCACGGGCTTTACAACCCTCCACTTT
once,TRBJ2-2,NA,TRBV10-3,CAIEGGGTGELFF,TGTGCCATCGAAGGGGGAGGAACCGGGGAGCTGTTTTTT
NA,TRBJ1-6,NA,TRBV20-1,CSARAHHQNSYNSPLHF,TGCAGTGCTAGAGCCCACCACCAGAACTCCTATAATTCACCCCTCCACTTT
many,TRBJ1-5,NA,TRBV5-5,CASSWAQGQPQHF,TGTGCCAGCAGCTGGGCACAAGGACAGCCCCAGCATTTT
NA,TRBJ1-2,TRBD1,TRBV19,CASTPSTGVRGYTF,TGTGCCAGTACCCCCTCAACAGGGGTGAGGGGCTACACCTTC
many,TRBJ2-1,TRBD2,TRBV7-8,CASSSPGLAGDEQFF,TGTGCCAGCAGCTCACCGGGACTAGCGGGGGATGAGCAGTTCTTC
few,TRBJ2-5,NA,TRBV5-1,CASSLHGRGREETQYF,TGCGCCAGCAGCCTTCATGGGAGGGGGCGCGAAGAGACCCAGTACTTC
few,TRBJ1-4,NA,TRBV3-1,CASSPELPKTTNEKLFF,TGTGCCAGCAGCCCTGAGTTGCCGAAAACAACTAATGAAAAACTGTTTTTT
NA,TRBJ1-6,TRBD1,TRBV4-3,CASSQGQGAALHF,TGCGCCAGCAGCCAAGGACAGGGAGCGGCCCTCCACTTT
NA,TRBJ1-5,TRBD1,TRBV15,CATSSPGTGSGQPQHF,TGTGCCACCAGCAGCCCAGGGACAGGGAGTGGCCAGCCCCAGCATTTT
many,TRBJ2-1,NA,TRBV4-3,CASSQEGDSYNEQFF,TGCGCCAGCAGCCAAGAAGGGGATTCCTACAATGAGCAGTTCTTC
NA,TRBJ2-3,NA,TRBV7-2,CASSRDWTDTQYF,TGTGCCAGCAGCCGGGATTGGACAGATACGCAGTATTTT
NA,TRBJ2-7,TRBD1,TRBV5-5,CASSLAWTGIEQYF,TGTGCCAGCAGCTTGGCGTGGACAGGGATCGAGCAGTACTTC
few,TRBJ1-1,NA,TRBV7-2,CASNYWGQAFF,TGTGCCAGCAATTATTGGGGTCAAGCTTTCTTT